This T cell receptor (beta chain) was captured by sequencing in a study of graft-versus-host responses after intestinal transplantation (dated by TCRdb to the early 2020s). The study in broad terms: Multivisceral, liver-intestinal, or isolated intestinal transplants were received by the recipients. Anti-thymocyte globulin induction was given to all recipients, followed by maintenance tacrolimus and steroids for around three years. Graft-versus-host and host-versus-graft alloreactive T cell clones were tracked in the graft, circulation and bone marrow after intestinal transplantation using bulk TCR-beta CDR3 sequencing. Alloreactive clones were identified by sequencing pre-transplant mixed lymphocyte reaction products and comparing these products with unstimulated pre-transplant donor and recipient T cells. A cohort of 24 intestinal transplant recipients, including one retransplant, was enrolled, and a few patients lacking pretransplant specimens were excluded. A peak of at least 4% donor T cells among recipient peripheral blood mononuclear cells was the definition used for donor T cell macrochimerism. Rather than going through the commercial service, samples from three later patients were sequenced in-house on an Illumina MiSeq and processed with MiXCR. The investigation overall reported the following: GvH clones were detected in recipient bone marrow, and some of these GvH clones were observed earlier in ileal mucosa or blood, consistent with an intestinal mucosal origin. Peak levels of circulating GvH clones were associated with declines in HvG clones early after transplant. Conclusions were limited by the relatively low number and heterogeneity of intestinal transplant patients. In patients with donor T cell macrochimerism, the allografts had high GvH to HvG T cell clonal ratios.

In the case of this clone: No cognate antigen has been identified for it. Per-base qualities were not stored, and no clone one base away is much larger.

Libraries came from the immunoSEQ multiplex PCR assay. In most patients, genomic DNA was isolated using the Qiagen DNeasy Blood and Tissue Kit and sent frozen to Adaptive Biotechnologies for TCR sequencing. Adaptive Biotechnologies carried out high-throughput TCR-beta CDR3 sequencing of genomic DNA for most patients. The authors' pipeline ran thus. Adaptive's ImmunoSEQ software was the source of the TCR sequencing data for fewer than 20 patients, while a few other patients were processed with MiXCR and VDJtools. CD4 versus CD8 sorting errors were corrected by removing sequences found in both subsets at a frequency ratio below 5:1. CDR3 nucleotide sequences shared by donor and recipient were removed because the origin of these sequences could not be assigned. At least 2-fold expansion over unstimulated cells and a minimum CFSE-low frequency of 0.002% (template counts) or 0.001% (read counts) were required for clones to be classified as alloreactive. A clone was considered mappable if detected in the sequenced pre-transplant spleen, lymph node, or MLR CFSE-low populations of the donor or recipient. The cumulative frequency of alloreactive clones was calculated as a percentage of all sequences, weighted by copy number. Not all clones reach the TCRdb copy of this immuneACCESS table, which keeps in-frame sequences only. Checked studies attribute under half of the gap to unresolved V genes and leave the rest unexplained. V and J calls plus clone size are reproduced from that table; the DNA served to infer D and trimming. This sample is represented by 90,000 to 100,000 clones; around 90% of them were singletons. Together, the top ten hold around 0.53% of the sample.

The sample's time point label, decoded: cells obtained before transplantation from donor or recipient. CD3+CD4+ and CD3+CD8+ populations were FACS-sorted from unstimulated pre-transplant donor and recipient cells taken from spleen or lymph nodes. This TCR derives from a human donor who received an intestinal transplant. This specimen was unstimulated CD8+ T cells sorted from spleen or lymph node cells, taken before intestinal transplant.

The CDR3 here reads CASTPTGQILETQYF. In nucleotide form, the sequence is TGTGCCAGTACCCCCACGGGACAGATATTAGAGACCCAGTACTTC. The chain is made from TRBV19 and TRBJ2-5, and 7 bases in between align with TRBD1. V ends up 7 bases short and J 4 bases short, with an unmatched junction base count of 12. The germline V gene encodes CDR1 LNHDA and CDR2 SQIVND (reference sequence). The CDR3, from cysteine to phenylalanine, totals 15 residues. The read is trimmed to its CDR3 DNA, 45 bases read in frame from base 1.